This T cell receptor beta chain was sequenced for a study of blood T cell repertoires in COVID-19 (dated by TCRdb to 2018 to 2020). In the study overall: The collaborator samples originated in the United States, Italy and Spain and spanned the acute and convalescent phases of COVID-19. The material from the prospective study consisted of cDNA or gDNA derived from T cells, B-cell-depleted T cells, or PBMCs. Subjects who had been exposed to COVID-19, were actively infected with it, or had recovered from it provided the deeply sampled blood TCRbeta repertoires that made up the dataset. The repertoires were made available in a free public database intended to serve as a resource for research on the immune response to SARS-CoV-2. Samples came from the ongoing ImmuneRACE study (first 160 participants) plus 1,254 subjects from 6 global collaborators. Nearly every sample came with metadata listing a de-identified subject ID, COVID-19 status, age in years and sex. Where available, HLA class I and class II types were obtained from metadata supplied by the sample provider rather than from assay-based typing.

TCRbeta CDR3 regions were amplified from genomic DNA using the immunoSEQ Assay, a bias-controlled multiplex PCR. The authors' pipeline ran thus. Nucleated cell counts per sample were estimated from amplification of reference gene primers within the assay. Sequence reads were collapsed and filtered to measure the absolute abundance of every unique TCRbeta CDR3 rearrangement. For each sample, productive Simpson clonality was calculated as the square root of Simpson's diversity index across productive rearrangements. TCRdb retrieved this table from immuneACCESS and kept in-frame rearrangements only. Not all clones are present; in checked studies, unresolved V genes account for under half, and no reason is known for the remainder. That table is the source of V, J and clone size, and D and trimming were worked out from the DNA. For this sample there are roughly 190,000 clones; about 87% appear just once. The ten largest account for roughly 3.9% of the sample.

The collaborating institutions used their own protocols to collect whole blood in K2EDTA tubes. For TCRbeta analysis, collaborators shipped samples in one of three forms: frozen whole blood, isolated PBMCs, or DNA extracted from either of those sample types. The investigation overall reported the following: How much clinical and demographic metadata was included differed by source and by participant, and the metadata was provided uncurated.

V is cut back by 3 bases and J by 11 bases, with 13 bases in the junction unmatched. The germline V gene yields SGHTA for CDR1 and FQGNSA for CDR2. Measured from the cysteine to the phenylalanine, the CDR3 is 15 residues long. Left in the record is the CDR3 DNA by itself, 45 bases read in frame from the first base. A word on this clone: The specificity of this receptor is unknown. Per-nucleotide qualities are absent, and no much larger clonotype sits a single base away.

Sequencing was carried out using peripheral blood. Recombination joined TRBV7-2 with TRBJ2-1, and 7 bases in between align with TRBD1. The receptor's source is a man aged 18 to 29 with active or convalescent COVID-19. The sequence in DNA is TGTGCCAGCAGCTTCCTAGGACAGGTTGGGGCTCAGCAGTTCTTC. Its coded protein is CASSFLGQVGAQQFF. The entire variable domain, with the stretches around the CDR3 drawn from the reference TRBV7-2 and TRBJ2-1 proteins, is GAGVSQSPSNKVTEKGKDVELRCDPISGHTALYWYRQSLGQGLEFLIYFQGNSAPDKSGLPSDRFSAERTGGSVSTLTIQRTQQEDSAVYLCASSFLGQVGAQQFFGPGTRLTVL.